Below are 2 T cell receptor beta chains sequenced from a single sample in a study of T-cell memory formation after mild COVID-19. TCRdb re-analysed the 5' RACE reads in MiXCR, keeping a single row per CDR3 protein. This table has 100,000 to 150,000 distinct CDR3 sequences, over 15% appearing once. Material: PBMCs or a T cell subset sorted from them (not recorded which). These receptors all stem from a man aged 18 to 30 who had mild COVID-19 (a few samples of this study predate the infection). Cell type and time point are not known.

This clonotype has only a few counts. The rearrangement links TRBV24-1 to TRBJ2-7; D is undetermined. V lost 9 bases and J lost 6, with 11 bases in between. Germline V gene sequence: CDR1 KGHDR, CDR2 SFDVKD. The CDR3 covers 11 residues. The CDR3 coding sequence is TGTGCCACCCCCCCTCTCGGCGAGCAGTACGTC. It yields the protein CATPPLGEQYV.

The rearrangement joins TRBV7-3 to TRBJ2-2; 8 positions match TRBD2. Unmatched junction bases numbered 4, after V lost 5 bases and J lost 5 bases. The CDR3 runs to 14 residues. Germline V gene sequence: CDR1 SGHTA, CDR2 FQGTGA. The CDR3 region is CASSESGGTGELFF. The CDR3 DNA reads TGTGCCAGCAGCGAGAGCGGGGGAACCGGGGAGCTGTTTTTT.